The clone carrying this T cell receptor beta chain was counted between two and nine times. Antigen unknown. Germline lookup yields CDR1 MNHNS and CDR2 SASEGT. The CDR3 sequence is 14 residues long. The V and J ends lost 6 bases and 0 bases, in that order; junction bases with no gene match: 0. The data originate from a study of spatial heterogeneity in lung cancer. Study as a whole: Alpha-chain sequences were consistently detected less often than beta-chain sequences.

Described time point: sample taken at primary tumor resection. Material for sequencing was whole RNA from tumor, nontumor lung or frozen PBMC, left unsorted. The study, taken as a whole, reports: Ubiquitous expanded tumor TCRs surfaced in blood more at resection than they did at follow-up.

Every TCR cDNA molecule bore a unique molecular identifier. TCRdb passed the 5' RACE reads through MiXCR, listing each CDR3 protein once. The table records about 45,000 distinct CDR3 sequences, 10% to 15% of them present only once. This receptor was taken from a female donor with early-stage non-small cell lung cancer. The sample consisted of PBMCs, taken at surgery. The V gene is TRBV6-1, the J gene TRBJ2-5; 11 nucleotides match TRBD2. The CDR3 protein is CASRTSGNQETQYF. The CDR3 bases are TGTGCCAGCAGGACTAGCGGGAACCAAGAGACCCAGTACTTC.